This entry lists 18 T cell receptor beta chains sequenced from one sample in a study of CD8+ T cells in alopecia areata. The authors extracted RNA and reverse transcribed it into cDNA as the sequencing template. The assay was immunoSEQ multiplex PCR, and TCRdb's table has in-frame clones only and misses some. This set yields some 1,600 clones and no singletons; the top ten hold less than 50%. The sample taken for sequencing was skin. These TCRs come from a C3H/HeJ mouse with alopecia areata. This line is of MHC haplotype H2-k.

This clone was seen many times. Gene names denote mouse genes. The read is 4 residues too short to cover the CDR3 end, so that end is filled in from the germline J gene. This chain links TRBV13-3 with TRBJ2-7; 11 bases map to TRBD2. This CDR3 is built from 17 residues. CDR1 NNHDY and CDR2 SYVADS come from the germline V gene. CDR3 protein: CASSYEYWGGGGYEQYF. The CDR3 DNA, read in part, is TGTGCCAGCAGTTATGAGTACTGGGGGGGCGGAGGATAT.

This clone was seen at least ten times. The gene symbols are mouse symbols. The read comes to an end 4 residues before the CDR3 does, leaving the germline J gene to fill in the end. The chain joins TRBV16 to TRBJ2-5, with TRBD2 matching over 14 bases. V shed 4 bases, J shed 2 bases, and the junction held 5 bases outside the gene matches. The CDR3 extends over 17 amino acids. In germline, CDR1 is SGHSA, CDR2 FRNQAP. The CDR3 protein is CASSSGLGGRSQDTQYF. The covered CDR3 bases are TGTGCAAGCAGCTCGGGACTGGGGGGGCGGAGCCAAGAC. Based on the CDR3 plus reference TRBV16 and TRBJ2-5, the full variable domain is NAGVIQTPRHKVTGKGQEATLWCEPISGHSAVFWYRQTIVQGLEFLTYFRNQAPIDDSGMPKERFSAQMPNQSHSTLKIQSTQPQDSAVYLCASSSGLGGRSQDTQYFGPGTRLLVL.

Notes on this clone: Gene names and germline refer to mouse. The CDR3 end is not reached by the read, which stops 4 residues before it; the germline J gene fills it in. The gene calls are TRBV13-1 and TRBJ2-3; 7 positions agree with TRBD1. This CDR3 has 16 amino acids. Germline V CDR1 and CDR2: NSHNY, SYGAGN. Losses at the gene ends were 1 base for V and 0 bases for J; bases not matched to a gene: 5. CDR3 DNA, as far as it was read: TGTGCCAGCAGTGATCCAAAGACAGGGAGTGCAGAA. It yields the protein CASSDPKTGSAE. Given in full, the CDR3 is CASSDPKTGSAETLYF.

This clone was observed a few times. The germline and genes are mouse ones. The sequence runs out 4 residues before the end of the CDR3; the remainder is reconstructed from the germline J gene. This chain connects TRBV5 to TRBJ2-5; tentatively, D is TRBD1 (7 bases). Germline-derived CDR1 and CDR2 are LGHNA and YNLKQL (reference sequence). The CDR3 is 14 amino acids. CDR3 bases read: TGTGCCAGCAGCCCCGGGGAGGGGGCGGAC. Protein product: CASSPGEGAD. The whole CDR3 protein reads CASSPGEGADTQYF.

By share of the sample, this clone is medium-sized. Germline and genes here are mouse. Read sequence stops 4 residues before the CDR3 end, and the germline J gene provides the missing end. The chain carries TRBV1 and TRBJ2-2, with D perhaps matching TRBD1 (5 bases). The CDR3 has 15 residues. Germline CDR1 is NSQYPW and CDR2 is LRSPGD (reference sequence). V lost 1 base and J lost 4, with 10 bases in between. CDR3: CTCSAARARTGQLYF. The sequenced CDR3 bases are TGCACCTGCAGTGCAGCCAGGGCCCGCACCGGG.

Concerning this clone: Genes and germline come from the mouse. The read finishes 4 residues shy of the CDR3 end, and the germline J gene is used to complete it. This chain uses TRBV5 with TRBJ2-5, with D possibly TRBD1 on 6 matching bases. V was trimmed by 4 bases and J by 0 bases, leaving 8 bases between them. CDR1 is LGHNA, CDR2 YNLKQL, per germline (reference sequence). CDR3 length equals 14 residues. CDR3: CASSPTGNQDTQYF. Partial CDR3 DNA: TGTGCCAGCAGCCCGACAGGTAACCAAGAC.

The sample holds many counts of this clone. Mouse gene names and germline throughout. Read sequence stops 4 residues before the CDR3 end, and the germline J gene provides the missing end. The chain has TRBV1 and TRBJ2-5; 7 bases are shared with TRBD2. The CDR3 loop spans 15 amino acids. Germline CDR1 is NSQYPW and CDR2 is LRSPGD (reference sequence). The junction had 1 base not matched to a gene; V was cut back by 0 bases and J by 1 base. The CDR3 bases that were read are TGCACCTGCAGTGCAGAGGGGGGGGACCAAGAC. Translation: CTCSAEGGDQD. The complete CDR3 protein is CTCSAEGGDQDTQYF.

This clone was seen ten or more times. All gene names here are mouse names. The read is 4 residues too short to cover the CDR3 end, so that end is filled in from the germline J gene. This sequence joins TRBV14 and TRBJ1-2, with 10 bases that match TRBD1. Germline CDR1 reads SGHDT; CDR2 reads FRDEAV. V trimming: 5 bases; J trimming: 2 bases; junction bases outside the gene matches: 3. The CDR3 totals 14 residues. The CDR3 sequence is CASSLTGGNSDYTF. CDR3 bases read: TGTGCCAGCAGCCTGACAGGGGGCAACTCC.

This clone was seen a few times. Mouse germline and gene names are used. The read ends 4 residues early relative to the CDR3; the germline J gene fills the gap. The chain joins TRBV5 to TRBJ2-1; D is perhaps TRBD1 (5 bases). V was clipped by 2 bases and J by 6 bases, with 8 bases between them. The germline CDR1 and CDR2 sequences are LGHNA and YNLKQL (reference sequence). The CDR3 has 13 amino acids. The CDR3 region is CASSQPGIAEQFF. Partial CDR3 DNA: TGTGCCAGCAGCCAACCAGGGATTGCT.

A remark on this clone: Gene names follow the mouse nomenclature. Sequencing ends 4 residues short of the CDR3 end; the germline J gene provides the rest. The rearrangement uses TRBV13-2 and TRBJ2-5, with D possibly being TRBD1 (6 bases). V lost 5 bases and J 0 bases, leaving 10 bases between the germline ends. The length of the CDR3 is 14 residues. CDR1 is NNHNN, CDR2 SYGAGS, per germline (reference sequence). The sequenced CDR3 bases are TGTGCCAGCGGCCGCGGGACAAACCAAGAC. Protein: CASGRGTNQD. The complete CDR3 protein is CASGRGTNQDTQYF.

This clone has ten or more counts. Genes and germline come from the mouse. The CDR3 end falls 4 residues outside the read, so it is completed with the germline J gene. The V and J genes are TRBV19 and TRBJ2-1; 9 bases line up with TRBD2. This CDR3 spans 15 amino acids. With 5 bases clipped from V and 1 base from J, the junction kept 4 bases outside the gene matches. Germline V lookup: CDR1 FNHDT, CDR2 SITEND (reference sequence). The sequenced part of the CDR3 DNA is TGTGCCAGCAGCCCCGACTGGGGGAACTATGCT. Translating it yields CASSPDWGNYA. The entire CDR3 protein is CASSPDWGNYAEQFF.

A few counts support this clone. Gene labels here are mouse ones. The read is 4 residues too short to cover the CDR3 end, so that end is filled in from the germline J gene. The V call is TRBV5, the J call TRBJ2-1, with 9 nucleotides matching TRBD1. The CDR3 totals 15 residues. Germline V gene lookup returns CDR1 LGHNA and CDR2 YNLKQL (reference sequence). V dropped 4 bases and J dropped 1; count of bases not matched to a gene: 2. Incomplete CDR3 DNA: TGTGCCAGCAGCCCCGACAGGGGGAACTATGCT. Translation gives CASSPDRGNYA. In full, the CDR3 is CASSPDRGNYAEQFF.

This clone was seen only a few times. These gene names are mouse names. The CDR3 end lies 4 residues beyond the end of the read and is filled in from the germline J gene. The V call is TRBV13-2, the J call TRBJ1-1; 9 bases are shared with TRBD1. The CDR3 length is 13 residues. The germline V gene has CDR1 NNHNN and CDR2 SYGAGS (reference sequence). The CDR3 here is CASGPDRGGEVFF. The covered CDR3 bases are TGTGCCAGCGGTCCGGACAGGGGAGGA.

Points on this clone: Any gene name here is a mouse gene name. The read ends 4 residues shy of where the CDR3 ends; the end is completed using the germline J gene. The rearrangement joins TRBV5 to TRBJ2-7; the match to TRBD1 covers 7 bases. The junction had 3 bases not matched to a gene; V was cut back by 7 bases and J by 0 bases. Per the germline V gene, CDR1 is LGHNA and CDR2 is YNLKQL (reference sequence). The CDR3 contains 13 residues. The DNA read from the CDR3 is TGTGCCAGCAAGAGGGACAGCTCCTAT. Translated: CASKRDSSY. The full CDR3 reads CASKRDSSYEQYF.

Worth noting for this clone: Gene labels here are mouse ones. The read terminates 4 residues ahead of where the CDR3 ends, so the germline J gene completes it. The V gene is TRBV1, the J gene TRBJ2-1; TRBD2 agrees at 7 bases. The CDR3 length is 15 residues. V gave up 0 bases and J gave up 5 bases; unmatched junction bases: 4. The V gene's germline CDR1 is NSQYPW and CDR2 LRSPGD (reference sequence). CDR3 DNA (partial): TGCACCTGCAGTGCAGATCACCTGGGGGATGCT. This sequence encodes CTCSADHLGDA. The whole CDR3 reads CTCSADHLGDAEQFF.

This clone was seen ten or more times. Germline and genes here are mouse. The sequenced part of the CDR3 DNA is TGTGCCAGCAGCCGGGACTGGGGGAACTATGCT. It is translated as CASSRDWGNYA. The entire CDR3 reads CASSRDWGNYAEQFF. This chain uses TRBV5 with TRBJ2-1; 11 positions agree with TRBD2. The read stops 4 residues short of the end of the CDR3; the missing end is completed from the germline J gene. This CDR3 is built from 15 residues. After removal of 4 bases from V and 1 base from J, the junction contained 0 bases not matched to a gene. Germline V gene sequence: CDR1 LGHNA, CDR2 YNLKQL (reference sequence).

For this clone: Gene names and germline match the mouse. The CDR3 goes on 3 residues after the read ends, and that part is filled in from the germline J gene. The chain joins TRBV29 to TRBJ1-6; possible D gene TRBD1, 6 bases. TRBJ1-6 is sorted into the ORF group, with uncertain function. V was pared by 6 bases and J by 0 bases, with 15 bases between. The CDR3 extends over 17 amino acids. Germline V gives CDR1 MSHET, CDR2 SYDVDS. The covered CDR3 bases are TGTGCTAGCAGCAATGGGGGGCCTAATTCCTATAATTCGCCC. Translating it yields CASSNGGPNSYNSP. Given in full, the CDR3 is CASSNGGPNSYNSPLYF.

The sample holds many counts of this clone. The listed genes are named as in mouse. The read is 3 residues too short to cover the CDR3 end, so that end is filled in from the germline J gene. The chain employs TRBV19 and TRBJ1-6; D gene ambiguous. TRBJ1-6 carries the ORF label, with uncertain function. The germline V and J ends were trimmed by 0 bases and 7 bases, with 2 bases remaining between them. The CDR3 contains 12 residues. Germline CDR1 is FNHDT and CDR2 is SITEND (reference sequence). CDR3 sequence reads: CASSIGNSPLYF. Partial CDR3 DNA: TGTGCCAGCAGTATAGGGAATTCGCCC.